This record covers a single T cell receptor beta chain. The sample is drawn from a study of human CD8 memory T cell subsets. TSTEM, the stem-like memory CD8+ T cells, were CCR7+ PD-1- TIGIT-. Making the TCR beta libraries relied on UMI-labeled 5' RACE. TCRdb reanalyzed the 5' RACE reads and collapses them to one entry per CDR3 protein, without DNA. The sample has 7,000 or so distinct CDR3 sequences; the top ten hold around 25%. Per germline, CDR1 MDHEN and CDR2 SYDVKM. There are 18 residues in the CDR3. The sequenced sample was CD8+ stem-like memory T cells (TSCM and TCM) sorted from PBMCs. Described subset: stem-like memory CD8 T cells (TSTEM), CCR7+ PD-1- TIGIT-. The chain uses TRBV28 and TRBJ2-7; TCRdb picks TRBD1, but there is no DNA to check that call. The clonotype was recovered from a human donor in good health. CDR3 amino acids: CASSFQVAGTSSSTKQYF.